The 5 T cell receptor beta chains given below trace back to one sample, sequenced in a study of cytomegalovirus exposure and HLA in healthy donors. 60 Vbeta and 13 Jbeta primers were used in PCR. TCRdb's copy holds only in-frame clones and misses some; the assay was immunoSEQ multiplex PCR. The sample has some 60,000 clones, 70% to 90% seen once. What was sequenced was PBMCs. The origin of the receptors is a male donor in good health and CMV-seronegative.

This chain joins TRBV6-1 and TRBJ2-5; 11 nucleotides line up with TRBD1. The CDR3 covers 15 residues. The trim removed 6 bases at V and 3 bases at J, leaving 6 bases unmatched. Per the germline V gene, CDR1 is MNHNS and CDR2 is SASEGT. CDR3 protein: CASRDGQGAEETQYF. The DNA for the CDR3 is TGTGCCAGCAGAGACGGACAGGGGGCAGAAGAGACCCAGTACTTC.

J is TRBJ1-2 and V is TRBV7-9, with D perhaps matching TRBD1 (5 bases). Looked up from germline, CDR1 is SEHNR and CDR2 is FQNEAQ (reference sequence). The CDR3 consists of 13 residues. Trimming cost V 4 bases and J 3 bases, with 9 bases left between them. The CDR3 reads CASSSDSDYGYTF. The CDR3 DNA reads TGTGCCAGCAGCTCCGACAGTGACTATGGCTACACCTTC.

The J gene is TRBJ2-3, the V gene TRBV14, with a weak D call TRBD2 (6 bases). The V end lost 0 bases, the J end lost 4 bases, and 11 bases lay between the germline ends. Germline values: CDR1 SGHDN, CDR2 FVKESK. CDR3 size: 15 residues. The CDR3 DNA is TGTGCCAGCAGCCAAGACGCGGGACGGGCAGATACGCAGTATTTT. It is translated as CASSQDAGRADTQYF.

The CDR3 bases are TGTGCCAGCACCCCGACTAGCGGGTTGACAGATACGCAGTATTTT. This encodes CASTPTSGLTDTQYF. The gene calls are TRBV2 and TRBJ2-3; 10 nucleotides align to TRBD2. The CDR3 has 15 amino acids. The V gene end was trimmed by 7 bases and the J gene end by 3 bases; junction bases not matched to a gene: 7. Germline CDR1 is SNHLY and CDR2 is FYNNEI.

This rearrangement joins TRBV4-3 to TRBJ1-1, with unresolved D. This CDR3 contains 15 residues. CDR1 and CDR2 from the germline V gene are LGHNA and YSLEER. V shed 0 bases and J shed 1 base, with 9 bases lying between them. CDR3 residues: CASSQDWRGNTEAFF. DNA of the CDR3: TGCGCCAGCAGCCAAGATTGGCGCGGGAACACTGAAGCTTTCTTT.